This T cell receptor (beta chain) is from a study of OX40 agonist ivuxolimab in advanced cancers. Overall study: With ivuxolimab, an agonistic anti-OX40 (CD134) antibody, patients were treated. The study gave patients intravenous ivuxolimab at 0.01 to 10 mg/kg every 2 weeks.

This clone was seen more than once but under ten times. Its antigen is still unknown. Findings and caveats of the study: Relative to CD4+ cells, CD8+ T cells on average had more expanded clones. The study found among the lowest clonal expansion in partial responders at 0.1-3.0 mg/kg.

Data came from immunoSEQ multiplex PCR; TCRdb stores just in-frame clones and leaves some out. This sample carries more than 70,000 clones, 85% to 95% of them seen once, and the ten largest clones take around 2.8%. Germline trimming cut 5 bases from V and 5 bases from J; bases unmatched to any gene: 5. Germline assignment: CDR1 LNHDA and CDR2 SQIVND (reference sequence). The length of the CDR3 is 14 residues. The chain couples TRBV19 to TRBJ1-5; 8 bases line up with TRBD1. Sequences were derived from CD4+ or CD8+ T cells sorted from blood, sampled in a trial of the OX40 agonist ivuxolimab. This sequence was found in an adult with an advanced solid tumor such as melanoma, head and neck, liver or kidney cancer. CDR3: CASSRDRTDQPQHF. The CDR3 region has the DNA TGTGCCAGTAGTCGGGACAGGACTGATCAGCCCCAGCATTTT.